The 26 T cell receptor beta chains below were found in one sample sequenced in a study of T cells in Graves' hyperthyroidism and ophthalmopathy (dated by TCRdb to about 2019). Libraries were made using multiplex PCR. The reads were generated on an Illumina HiSeq 2000. Amplification of TCR beta CDR3 regions was carried out from RNA transcripts. For the first round of RT-PCR on the TCR CDR3, the HTBI primer set was used together with the Qiagen OneStep RT-PCR kit. TCRdb reanalyzed the raw reads on its own, using fastp at Q25 for trimming and MiXCR for clone calling, and kept in-frame beta chains. For every CDR3 protein sequence, its rows merge into one entry that carries the most common genes and DNA. For this sample there are around 400,000 distinct CDR3 sequences; less than 15% appear just once. 9.2% of the sample rests with the top ten. Sequenced: blood. These receptor sequences come from a woman aged 18-29 years with Graves' hyperthyroidism.

In its sample, this clonotype was seen many times. The chain combines TRBV5-1 with TRBJ2-7; D ambiguous. With 0 bases removed from V and 3 bases from J, the gap between germline ends came to 13 bases. Germline lookup yields CDR1 SGHRS and CDR2 YFSETQ. The CDR3 extends over 15 amino acids. The CDR3 DNA is TGCGCCAGCAGCTTGGTGTCAGGTAAACGCTACGAGCAGTACTTC. This encodes CASSLVSGKRYEQYF.

This clonotype was picked up many times. The chain carries TRBV11-2 and TRBJ2-1; D is unclear. Trimming left V 5 bases short and J 6 bases short, with 11 bases between. Looked up from germline, CDR1 is SGHAT and CDR2 is FQNNGV. CDR3 size: 13 residues. In DNA, the CDR3 is TGTGCCAGCAGCACTCGCAGGACCAATGAGCAGTTCTTC. Translation gives CASSTRRTNEQFF. The full variable domain, with the rest looked up from reference TRBV11-2 and TRBJ2-1, is EAGVAQSPRYKIIEKRQSVAFWCNPISGHATLYWYQQILGQGPKLLIQFQNNGVVDDSQLPKDRFSAERLKGVDSTLKIQPAKLEDSAVYLCASSTRRTNEQFFGPGTRLTVL.

This clonotype has a count of ten or more. V and J are TRBV7-8 and TRBJ2-1, with D tentatively TRBD2 (6 bases). CDR3 size: 14 residues. Trimming cost V 5 bases and J 12 bases, with 20 bases left between them. Germline lookup yields CDR1 SGHVS and CDR2 FQNEAQ. CDR3 coding DNA: TGTGCCAGCAGCCTTAGCATAGCGGAGCGCGTGCAGTTCTTC. Encoded protein: CASSLSIAERVQFF.

This clonotype was seen many times. V is TRBV28 and J is TRBJ1-5; the D gene is possibly TRBD1 (6 bases). CDR1 MDHEN and CDR2 SYDVKM come from the germline V gene. V shed 6 bases and J shed 4 bases, with 13 bases lying between them. There are 14 residues in the CDR3. CDR3 protein: CASRVRGTNQPQHF. For the CDR3, the DNA is TGTGCCAGCAGAGTCAGGGGAACAAATCAGCCCCAGCATTTT.

This clonotype was detected ten times or more. The J gene is TRBJ2-1, the V gene TRBV20-1, with D unclear. V dropped 6 bases and J dropped 3 bases, with 21 bases sitting between them. The CDR3 has 16 amino acids. Germline V gene lookup returns CDR1 DFQATT and CDR2 SNEGSKA (reference sequence). CDR3 in amino acids: CSAHRLGQSYYNEQFF. DNA for the CDR3: TGCAGTGCCCATCGTCTCGGCCAAAGCTACTACAATGAGCAGTTCTTC.

This clonotype has ten or more counts. This chain joins TRBV6-2 or TRBV6-3 and TRBJ2-5; a possible D gene is TRBD1 (6 bases). V lost 0 bases and J 6 bases, leaving 20 bases between the germline ends. The CDR3 runs 17 residues. Germline lookup yields CDR1 MNHEY and CDR2 SVGEGT. The CDR3 bases are TGTGCCAGCAGTTACTCAATCCCCAGACAGGAGATGAAGACCCAGTACTTC. This sequence encodes CASSYSIPRQEMKTQYF.

This clonotype was detected ten times or more. The rearrangement uses TRBV30 and TRBJ1-2; possible D gene TRBD1, 5 bases. The CDR3 spans 13 residues. Germline CDR1 GTSNPN, CDR2 SVGIG (reference sequence). V gave up 0 bases and J gave up 6 bases, with 11 bases separating them. The CDR3 sequence: CAWSVQQTDGYTF. The CDR3 DNA follows: TGTGCCTGGAGTGTACAGCAGACAGATGGCTACACCTTC.

This clonotype was seen ten or more times. The CDR3 sequence: CASGQGVLRNYGYTF. CDR3 coding DNA: TGTGCCAGCGGGCAAGGGGTTTTAAGGAACTATGGCTACACCTTC. The chain employs TRBV28 and TRBJ1-2, with D possibly TRBD1 on 5 matching bases. Germline-derived CDR1 and CDR2 are MDHEN and SYDVKM. The CDR3 sequence is 15 residues long. V lost 8 bases and J 2 bases, leaving 18 bases between the germline ends.

Many counts were recorded for this clonotype. The chain uses TRBV10-1 and TRBJ2-7; 7 bases agree with TRBD1. From germline, CDR1 is WNHNN and CDR2 SYGVQD (reference sequence). V trimming: 6 bases; J trimming: 3 bases; junction bases outside the gene matches: 8. The CDR3 has 14 residues. DNA for the CDR3: TGCGCCAGCAGCTCCCACCGGGACAGCTACGAGCAGTACTTC. This encodes CASSSHRDSYEQYF.

This clonotype was seen repeatedly, ten times or more. The V gene is TRBV20-1, the J gene TRBJ2-1; D perhaps matches TRBD2 (6 bases). Per germline, CDR1 DFQATT and CDR2 SNEGSKA (reference sequence). The CDR3 is made up of 14 amino acids. Between the trimmed V and J ends, which lost 5 bases and 4 bases, there was a span of 15 bases. CDR3 bases: TGCAGTGCTCTGACTAGGCAAAAATACAATGAGCAGTTCTTC. Encoded protein: CSALTRQKYNEQFF.

This clonotype was seen at least ten times. J is TRBJ2-1 and V is TRBV9, with 11 bases identical to TRBD2. Looked up from germline, CDR1 is SGDLS and CDR2 is YYNGEE. The ends lost 4 bases at V and 2 bases at J; junction bases unmatched: 8. This CDR3 comprises 17 residues. CDR3 protein: CASSPSQGLAAYNEQFF. CDR3 bases: TGTGCCAGCAGCCCAAGCCAGGGACTAGCGGCCTACAATGAGCAGTTCTTC. The full variable domain, rest sourced from reference TRBV9 and TRBJ2-1, is DSGVTQTPKHLITATGQRVTLRCSPRSGDLSVYWYQQSLDQGLQFLIQYYNGEERAKGNILERFSAQQFPDLHSELNLSSLELGDSALYFCASSPSQGLAAYNEQFFGPGTRLTVL.

This sequence joins TRBV19 and TRBJ1-5; D not resolved. Germline V gives CDR1 LNHDA, CDR2 SQIVND (reference sequence). The CDR3 consists of 16 residues. V was pared by 7 bases and J by 0 bases, with 16 bases between. Here the CDR3 reads CASTTAGTLSNQPQHF. The CDR3 DNA reads TGTGCCAGTACCACGGCGGGTACACTTAGCAATCAGCCCCAGCATTTT.

This clonotype was seen ten or more times. The V and J genes are TRBV29-1 and TRBJ2-5; no clear D. The CDR3 contains 12 residues. Germline CDR1 reads SQVTM; CDR2 reads ANQGSEA. Trimming shortened V by 3 bases and J by 5 bases, and 10 bases separated the two germline ends. CDR3 bases: TGCAGCGTTGAGGGGTTATGGGAGACCCAGTACTTC. Translating gives CSVEGLWETQYF.

This clonotype was detected many times. This rearrangement joins TRBV27 to TRBJ2-3; the match to TRBD2 covers 10 bases. The CDR3 consists of 14 residues. The V segment lost 4 bases and the J segment 4 bases; nucleotides outside the gene matches: 2. Germline V gives CDR1 MNHEY, CDR2 SMNVEV (reference sequence). The CDR3: CASSSSGGADTQYF. The DNA of the CDR3 is TGTGCCAGCAGTTCGAGCGGGGGGGCAGATACGCAGTATTTT.

This clonotype was counted many times. J is TRBJ1-1 and V is TRBV4-2; the D gene is possibly TRBD1 (6 bases). The V gene's germline CDR1 is LGHNA and CDR2 YNFKEQ. This CDR3 contains 14 residues. The V and J ends lost 5 bases and 4 bases respectively, with 14 bases between them. CDR3: CASSAPRGVTEAFF. The CDR3 coding sequence is TGTGCCAGCAGCGCTCCCAGGGGAGTCACTGAAGCTTTCTTT.

The sample holds a few counts of this clonotype. Possible read error: a much larger clone is one base away. The gene calls are TRBV13 and TRBJ2-1; 13 bases line up with TRBD2. Germline CDR1 is PRHDT and CDR2 is FYEKMQ (reference sequence). The CDR3 sequence is 16 residues long. The trim removed 2 bases at V and 12 bases at J, leaving 10 bases unmatched. The CDR3 DNA is TGTGCCAGCAGCTTAAAGGGACTAGCGGGAAAGTATGGGCAGTTCTTC. Translated: CASSLKGLAGKYGQFF.

At least ten counts were recorded for this clonotype. This rearrangement joins TRBV7-2 to TRBJ2-5; D unclear. CDR3 length: 13 amino acids. CDR1 is SGHTA and CDR2 is FQGNSA in the germline V gene. V lost 0 bases to trimming and J lost 3 bases, with 5 bases between them. The CDR3 spells CASSLAQKETQYF. The DNA for the CDR3 is TGTGCCAGCAGCTTAGCCCAGAAAGAGACCCAGTACTTC.

This clonotype was observed at least ten times. The rearrangement uses TRBV20-1 and TRBJ2-1, with D hard to call. The CDR3 spans 14 residues. Germline CDR1 reads DFQATT; CDR2 reads SNEGSKA (reference sequence). The V end was cut by 5 bases, the J end by 4 bases, with 15 bases between. This CDR3 reads CSAPLVENYNEQFF. The CDR3 coding sequence is TGCAGTGCTCCCTTAGTCGAGAATTACAATGAGCAGTTCTTC.

This clonotype was seen at least ten times. This sequence joins TRBV7-9 and TRBJ2-1, with a weak D call TRBD2 (7 bases). V dropped 10 bases and J dropped 10 bases, with 23 bases sitting between them. This CDR3 spans 14 amino acids. Germline lookup yields CDR1 SEHNR and CDR2 FQNEAQ (reference sequence). The CDR3 DNA is TGTGCCACCGAGGGGGGGGCCCCGCCGAGGGAGCAGTTCTTC. As protein: CATEGGAPPREQFF.

This clonotype was detected a few times. The chain combines TRBV5-4 with TRBJ2-2; a possible D gene is TRBD1 (5 bases). Trimming pared 6 bases from V and 3 bases from J, leaving 12 bases between. This CDR3 has 14 amino acids. The V gene's germline CDR1 is SGHNT and CDR2 YYREEE (reference sequence). The CDR3, as DNA: TGTGCCAGCACCTCAGGGTTGTACACCGGGGAGCTGTTTTTT. Translating gives CASTSGLYTGELFF.

The chain combines TRBV5-1 with TRBJ2-2, with 8 bases matching TRBD2. The germline gives CDR1 SGHRS, CDR2 YFSETQ. J gave up 0 bases and V 4 bases, and 5 bases lay outside the gene matches. The length of the CDR3 is 16 residues. The CDR3 region has the DNA TGCGCCAGCAGCCCCGGGGGGGATTCGAACACCGGGGAGCTGTTTTTT. It encodes CASSPGGDSNTGELFF.

This clonotype has at least ten counts. The V gene is TRBV7-9, the J gene TRBJ2-1; tentatively, D is TRBD1 (6 bases). The germline gives CDR1 SEHNR, CDR2 FQNEAQ (reference sequence). This CDR3 region has 14 residues. Deletions cut 4 bases from V and 7 bases from J, with 14 bases between. This CDR3 is CASSSTSTGNEQFF. CDR3 nucleotides: TGTGCCAGCAGCTCAACCTCAACAGGGAATGAGCAGTTCTTC.

This chain connects TRBV5-8 to TRBJ2-2; 11 bases map to TRBD1. V dropped 4 bases and J dropped 4; count of bases not matched to a gene: 6. CDR3 length equals 16 residues. Germline loops: CDR1 SGHTS, CDR2 YDEGEE. CDR3 in DNA: TGTGCCAGCAGCGCGGACAGGGGGCGCAGCACCGGGGAGCTGTTTTTT. The encoded protein is CASSADRGRSTGELFF.

This clonotype was seen repeatedly, ten times or more. V usage is TRBV29-1 and J usage is TRBJ2-3; possibly TRBD1 or TRBD2 for D (7 bases each). Trimming took 2 bases from V and 4 from J, leaving 19 bases between them. Germline CDR1 and CDR2: SQVTM and ANQGSEA. The length of the CDR3 is 16 residues. The CDR3 nucleotides read TGCAGCGTTGAAAGGGGGGGACAGAGCTTCGCAGATACGCAGTATTTT. Translated, it gives CSVERGGQSFADTQYF.

This clonotype has only a few counts. The chain links TRBV4-2 to TRBJ2-1, with 8 positions matching TRBD2. The germline V gene has CDR1 LGHNA and CDR2 YNFKEQ. The CDR3 is made up of 18 amino acids. Losses at the gene ends were 2 bases for V and 7 bases for J; bases not matched to a gene: 16. The CDR3 DNA follows: TGTGCCAGCAGCCAATCCCCTGGGGGTGTAGCGGGACCAAATGAGCAGTTCTTC. Translated: CASSQSPGGVAGPNEQFF.

This clonotype was detected once. One base away lies a much larger clone, so this may be a sequencing read error. This chain links TRBV24-1 with TRBJ2-1; no clear D gene. The DNA end lines up better with TRBJ2-7; the J call may be wrong. The germline V gene encodes CDR1 KGHDR and CDR2 SFDVKD. The CDR3 totals 14 residues. The CDR3 here is CATSGHSSYNEQYF. The CDR3, as DNA: TGTGCCACCAGTGGCCACAGCTCCTACAATGAGCAGTACTTC.